Here is one TCR beta chain with its context. Its antigen remains unidentified. This record comes from a study of cytomegalovirus exposure and HLA in healthy donors. Study-wide results and limits: Within the data, a cluster of highly shared sequence variants was likely a sequencing artifact.

This CDR3 comprises 16 residues. CDR1 is SEHNR, CDR2 FQNEAQ, per germline (reference sequence). Trimming took 5 bases from V and 2 from J; bases not matched to a gene: 5. The study ran its PCR with 60 Vbeta and 13 Jbeta primers. Sequencing used immunoSEQ multiplex PCR; TCRdb keeps in-frame clones, though not all of them. The sample includes about 110,000 clones, 60% to 80% of them seen just once. Sequenced input: PBMCs. The source of this sequence is a woman aged 25 to 45 in good health and CMV-seropositive. The chain is built from TRBV7-9 and TRBJ2-1, with 11 bases matching TRBD2. Written as DNA, the CDR3 is TGTGCCAGCAGCAAATATAGCGGGAGGGCCTACAATGAGCAGTTCTTC. It translates to CASSKYSGRAYNEQFF.